These T cell receptor beta chains were read from a single sample in a study of T cells in Graves' hyperthyroidism and ophthalmopathy. MiXCR, applied by TCRdb to the multiplex PCR reads, yields one record per CDR3 protein. The sample shows more than 600,000 distinct CDR3 sequences, approximately 16% of them seen only once. Sequences were obtained from blood. The receptor set was obtained from a man aged 18-30 years with Graves' hyperthyroidism. Both conserved end residues are part of each CDR3. The D gene is left open where the match is weak. Clone size is given for some rows only: seen once, a few or many times, or a class if the clone is expanded.

>few|.|17|TRBJ2-5|TRBV12-5
TGTGCTAGTGGTTTGGCGCACGGGCTGGTACCTAAAGAGACCCAGTACTTC
CASGLAHGLVPKETQYF
>few|.|13|TRBJ1-4|TRBV2
TGTGCCAGCAGGAGGACCGGGGCGGAAAAACTGTTTTTT
CASRRTGAEKLFF
>few|.|17|TRBJ2-2|TRBV24-1
TGTGCCACCAGTGAAAGGGACTTAGCCATCGGCACCGGGGAGCTGTTTTTT
CATSERDLAIGTGELFF
>few|.|14|TRBJ2-7|TRBV28
TGTGCCAGCAGTTTCGGGGGAAGGCGCGACGAGCAGTACTTC
CASSFGGRRDEQYF
>.|.|12|TRBJ2-7|TRBV18
TGTGCCAGCTCACCGGGGGGCCAGGAGCAGTACTTC
CASSPGGQEQYF
>.|TRBD2|15|TRBJ2-1|TRBV6-2/TRBV6-3
TGTGCCAGCAGTTCCCTAGCGGGAGGGCCGGAGGAGCAGTTCTTC
CASSSLAGGPEEQFF
>many|.|12|TRBJ2-1|TRBV3-1
TGTGCCAGCAGCCAAGATCAGTGGCAGCAGTTCTTC
CASSQDQWQQFF
>.|.|16|TRBJ1-2|TRBV14
TGTGCCAGCAGCCAGGCCACTTCCTCGACCCCCTTGGGCTACACCTTC
CASSQATSSTPLGYTF
>many|.|17|TRBJ2-2|TRBV6-2/TRBV6-3
TGTGCCAGCAGTTACTCGTTAGGGGTCGCGAACACCGGGGAGCTGTTTTTT
CASSYSLGVANTGELFF
>few|.|16|TRBJ2-7|TRBV28
TGTGCCAGCAGCCTGACTTGGGGCCCCAGCTCCTACGAGCAGTACTTC
CASSLTWGPSSYEQYF
>.|.|16|TRBJ2-3|TRBV30
TGTGCCTGGAGTAGGATCGCTAGCGAGGGCACAGATGCGCAGTATTTT
CAWSRIASEGTDAQYF
>few|.|14|TRBJ1-2|TRBV2
TGTGCCAGCAGCTCCCAGGGTGTTGACTATGGCTACACCTTC
CASSSQGVDYGYTF
>.|TRBD2|15|TRBJ2-7|TRBV20-1
TGCAGTGCTAGTTCCTTTCGGGCGGGAGGTTACGAGCAGTACTTC
CSASSFRAGGYEQYF
>.|.|13|TRBJ1-5|TRBV27
TGTGCCAGCAGTTTAGCCCTCAAGCAGCCCCAGCATTTT
CASSLALKQPQHF
>.|.|16|TRBJ1-2|TRBV19
TGTGCCAGTAGTATGGGTGGGGGAATTTCGTCCGGTGGCTACACCTTC
CASSMGGGISSGGYTF
>many|.|15|TRBJ2-7|TRBV7-6
TGTGCCAGCAGCTTGCGGGACTCCGATGCCTACGAGCAGTACTTC
CASSLRDSDAYEQYF
>many|TRBD2|16|TRBJ2-1|TRBV28
TGTGCCAGCAGCAAATTTAGCGGGAACTCCTACAATGAGCAGTTCTTC
CASSKFSGNSYNEQFF
>.|.|12|TRBJ1-2|TRBV28
TGTGCCATCCGAGGCGGGGCCTATGGCTACACCTTC
CAIRGGAYGYTF
>many|TRBD2|15|TRBJ2-7|TRBV20-1
TGCAGTGCTACAGACGGGACTAGCGAGTCCTACGAGCAGTACTTC
CSATDGTSESYEQYF
>few|.|14|TRBJ1-4|TRBV28
TGTGCCAGCGCGGGTGGGGGGGCGCGTGAAAAACTGTTTTTT
CASAGGGAREKLFF
>many|.|17|TRBJ2-1|TRBV3-1
TGTGCCAGCAGCCAAACGGGGTGGGTCAGCTCCTACAATGAGCAGTTCTTC
CASSQTGWVSSYNEQFF
>many|TRBD1|15|TRBJ2-7|TRBV20-1
TGCAGTGCTAGGCCTTCGGGACAGGGGTCCTACGAGCAGTACTTC
CSARPSGQGSYEQYF
>many|TRBD2|16|TRBJ2-7|TRBV6-1
TGTGCCAGCAGTTCGGGACTAGCAATCCCCTCCTACGAGCAGTACTTC
CASSSGLAIPSYEQYF
>.|.|9|TRBJ2-7|TRBV27
TGTGCCGTTCCCTACGAGCAGTACTTC
CAVPYEQYF
>once|.|16|TRBJ2-7|TRBV5-6
TGTGCCAGCAGCCGTCGGATAGGGACGATTGCCTACGAGCAGTACTTC
CASSRRIGTIAYEQYF
>many|.|14|TRBJ1-1|TRBV2
TGTGCCAGCAGTGAAGCACGCAGGGACACTGAAGCTTTCTTT
CASSEARRDTEAFF
>many|.|14|TRBJ1-1|TRBV19
TGTGCCAGTAGTATCCCCAGACGGAGCACTGAAGCTTTCTTT
CASSIPRRSTEAFF
>many|.|14|TRBJ1-1|TRBV28
TGTGCCAGCACCCCCAGTCCCCGGGGCACTGAAGCTTTCTTT
CASTPSPRGTEAFF
>few|.|15|TRBJ2-3|TRBV28
TGTGCCAGCAGTTCCCGACAGAGCGGCACAGATACGCAGTATTTT
CASSSRQSGTDTQYF
>few|.|15|TRBJ2-3|TRBV15
TGTGCCACCAGCAGAGGATCGGGGAGCACAGATACGCAGTATTTT
CATSRGSGSTDTQYF
>few|.|14|TRBJ1-1|TRBV10-3
TGTGCCATCAGTGAGGGGGGCATGAACACTGAAGCTTTCTTT
CAISEGGMNTEAFF
>.|.|16|TRBJ1-1|TRBV27
TGTGCCAGCAGTCTGGCGTGGGTGGGAGGGAGAGGTGAAGCTTTCTTT
CASSLAWVGGRGEAFF
>.|.|14|TRBJ2-5|TRBV20-1
TGCAGTGCTAGAGATCTCGGGCCGCTAGAGACCCAGTACTTC
CSARDLGPLETQYF
>many|.|14|TRBJ2-7|TRBV28
TGTGCCAGCAGTTTGACCGACCTCTCCTACGAGCAGTACTTC
CASSLTDLSYEQYF
>many|.|14|TRBJ1-5|TRBV10-3
TGTGCCATCAGTGGGGTCGGGAGAAGTCAGCCCCAGCATTTT
CAISGVGRSQPQHF
>many|.|13|TRBJ2-7|TRBV28
TGTGCCAGCAGTTTACAGGGGCCCCACGAGCAGTACTTC
CASSLQGPHEQYF
>few|TRBD1|15|TRBJ1-5|TRBV5-1
TGCGCCAGCAGCCTGACAGGGCTTCGCAATCAGCCCCAGCATTTT
CASSLTGLRNQPQHF